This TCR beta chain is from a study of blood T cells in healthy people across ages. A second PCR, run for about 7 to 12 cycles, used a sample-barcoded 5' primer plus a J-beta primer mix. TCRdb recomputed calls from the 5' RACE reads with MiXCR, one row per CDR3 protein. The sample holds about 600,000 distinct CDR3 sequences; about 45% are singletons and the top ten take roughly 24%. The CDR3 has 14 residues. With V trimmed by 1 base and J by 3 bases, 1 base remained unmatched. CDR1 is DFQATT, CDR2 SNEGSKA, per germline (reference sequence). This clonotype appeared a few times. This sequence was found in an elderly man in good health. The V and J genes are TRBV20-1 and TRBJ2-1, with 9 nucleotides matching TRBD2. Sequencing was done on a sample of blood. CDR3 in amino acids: CSARGSGSYNEQFF. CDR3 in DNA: TGCAGTGCTAGAGGTAGCGGGAGCTACAATGAGCAGTTCTTC.